This TCR beta chain originates from a study of glioma-infiltrating T cells after dendritic cell vaccination. Assay used: immunoSEQ multiplex PCR; TCRdb lists only in-frame clones, some missing. The sample has more than 70,000 clones, roughly 91% seen once; the top ten hold 2% to 2.5%. CDR1 and CDR2 (germline): SGDLS, YYNGEE. Losses at the gene ends were 3 bases for V and 2 bases for J; bases not matched to a gene: 12. This CDR3 has 17 residues. The sample's time point: after dendritic cell vaccination, including at tumor progression/relapse. This receptor was taken from a human donor with glioblastoma. The chain has TRBV9 and TRBJ2-7; 9 nucleotides line up with TRBD1. The source was blood, collected after dendritic cell vaccination. CDR3 protein: CASSATTGGYQTYEQYF. CDR3 coding DNA: TGTGCCAGCAGCGCCACGACAGGGGGTTACCAGACCTACGAGCAGTACTTC.